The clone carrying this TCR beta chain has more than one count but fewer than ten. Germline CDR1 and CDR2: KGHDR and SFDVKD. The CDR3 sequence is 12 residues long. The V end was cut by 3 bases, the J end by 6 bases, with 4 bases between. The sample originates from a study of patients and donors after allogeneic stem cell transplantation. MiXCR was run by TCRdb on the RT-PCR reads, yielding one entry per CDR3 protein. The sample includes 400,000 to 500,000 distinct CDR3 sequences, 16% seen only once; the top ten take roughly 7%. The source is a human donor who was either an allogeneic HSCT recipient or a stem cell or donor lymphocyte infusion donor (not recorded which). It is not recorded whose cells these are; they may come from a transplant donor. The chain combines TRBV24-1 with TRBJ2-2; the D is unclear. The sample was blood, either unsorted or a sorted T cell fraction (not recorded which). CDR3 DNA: TGTGCCACCAGTGATCCACCCGGGGAGCTGTTTTTT. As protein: CATSDPPGELFF.